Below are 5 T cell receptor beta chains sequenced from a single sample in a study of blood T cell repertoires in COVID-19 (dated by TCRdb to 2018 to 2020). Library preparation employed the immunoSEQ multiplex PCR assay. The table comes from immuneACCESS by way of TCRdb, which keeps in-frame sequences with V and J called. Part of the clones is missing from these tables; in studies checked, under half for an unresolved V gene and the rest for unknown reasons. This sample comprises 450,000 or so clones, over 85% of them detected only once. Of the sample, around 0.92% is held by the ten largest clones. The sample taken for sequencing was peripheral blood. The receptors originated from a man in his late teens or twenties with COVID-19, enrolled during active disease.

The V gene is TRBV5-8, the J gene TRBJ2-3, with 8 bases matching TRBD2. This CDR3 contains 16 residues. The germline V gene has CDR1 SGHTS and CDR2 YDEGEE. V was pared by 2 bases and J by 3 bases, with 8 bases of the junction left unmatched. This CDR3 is CASSFGLAGGTDTQYF. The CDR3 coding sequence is TGTGCCAGCAGCTTTGGCCTAGCGGGTGGGACAGATACGCAGTATTTT.

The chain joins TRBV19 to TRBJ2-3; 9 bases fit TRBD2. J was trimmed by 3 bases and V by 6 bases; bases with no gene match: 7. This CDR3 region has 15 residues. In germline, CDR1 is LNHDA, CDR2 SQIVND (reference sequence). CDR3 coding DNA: TGTGCCAGTAGCCCACTAGCGGGCCTGACAGATACGCAGTATTTT. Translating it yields CASSPLAGLTDTQYF.

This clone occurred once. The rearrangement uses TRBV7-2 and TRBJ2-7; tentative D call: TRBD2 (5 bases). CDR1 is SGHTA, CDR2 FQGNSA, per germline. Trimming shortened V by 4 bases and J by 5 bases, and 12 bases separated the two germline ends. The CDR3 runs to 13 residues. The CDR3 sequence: CASSSERGNEQYF. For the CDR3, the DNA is TGTGCCAGCAGCTCCGAACGGGGTAACGAGCAGTACTTC. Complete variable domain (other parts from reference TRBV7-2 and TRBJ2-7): GAGVSQSPSNKVTEKGKDVELRCDPISGHTALYWYRQSLGQGLEFLIYFQGNSAPDKSGLPSDRFSAERTGGSVSTLTIQRTQQEDSAVYLCASSSERGNEQYFGPGTRLTVT.

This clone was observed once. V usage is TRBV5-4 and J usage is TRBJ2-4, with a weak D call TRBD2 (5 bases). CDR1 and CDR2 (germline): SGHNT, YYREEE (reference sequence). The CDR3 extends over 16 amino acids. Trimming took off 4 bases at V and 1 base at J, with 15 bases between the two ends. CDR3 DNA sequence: TGTGCCAGCAGCCCTAGGGCCACGGGGGCCAAAAACATTCAGTACTTC. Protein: CASSPRATGAKNIQYF.

The CDR3 here is CASSIDLWTVINYGYTF. The DNA for the CDR3 is TGTGCCAGTAGTATAGATCTATGGACAGTTATAAACTATGGCTACACCTTC. V gene TRBV19 combines with J gene TRBJ1-2; tentatively, D is TRBD1 (6 bases). V was shortened by 0 bases and J by 2 bases, with 16 bases between the two germline ends. There are 17 residues in the CDR3. Germline V gene sequence: CDR1 LNHDA, CDR2 SQIVND (reference sequence). The entire variable domain, with the rest obtained from reference TRBV19 and TRBJ1-2, is as follows: DGGITQSPKYLFRKEGQNVTLSCEQNLNHDAMYWYRQDPGQGLRLIYYSQIVNDFQKGDIAEGYSVSREKKESFPLTVTSAQKNPTAFYLCASSIDLWTVINYGYTFGSGTRLTVV.